The source of this TCR beta chain is a study of Graves' ophthalmopathy and Graves' hyperthyroidism. This clonotype was detected ten times or more. Participants with hyperthyroidism, aged 18 to 65, were newly diagnosed with under 2 months' duration. Exclusion applied to patients with other autoimmune diseases, uncontrolled infections, pregnancy or lactation. PBMCs were obtained from 9.5 to 10 ml of fresh peripheral blood. RNA transcripts served as template for amplifying TCR beta CDR3 sequences. In the first round, RT-PCR was carried out with HTBI primers, and a multiplex PCR formed the second round. TCRdb ran MiXCR on the multiplex PCR reads and lists one entry per CDR3 protein. The sample lists under 800,000 distinct CDR3 sequences, approximately 21% occurring once. This CDR3 is 15 amino acids long. Germline V lookup: CDR1 SGHVS, CDR2 FQNEAQ. V lost 0 bases, J lost 4 bases, and 5 bases stayed unmatched.

The receptor's source is a woman in her late teens or twenties with stable Graves' hyperthyroidism. Some clones in this sample may be carry-over from other donors' samples. The sample taken for sequencing was peripheral blood. The V gene is TRBV7-8, the J gene TRBJ2-7; 8 nucleotides agree with TRBD2. CDR3 amino acids: CASSLAGLAIYEQYF. Written as DNA, the CDR3 is TGTGCCAGCAGCTTAGCAGGACTAGCCATATACGAGCAGTACTTC.